The sequence of this TCR beta chain was determined in a study of shared clonotypes between healthy human individuals (TCRdb year 2020). Regarding the complete study: The cohort comprised a couple of women and three men aged 18 to 49 years. To increase sequencing depth and limit assay-specific biases, different laboratories used diverse techniques to prepare libraries and sequence TCR repertoires. Between about 0.8 and 9 billion PBMCs per donor were obtained by leukapheresis. The study deeply sequenced blood TCR repertoires of about 5 healthy adults to estimate repertoire size and the extent of clonotype sharing between individuals. Per donor, three plates each were used for CD4 naive and CD4 memory, two for CD8 naive, and one for CD8 memory.

Trimming takes 8 bases from V and 1 base from J, and the germline ends sit 8 bases apart. The CDR3 spans 12 residues, from the cysteine through the phenylalanine. Only the CDR3 portion is preserved as DNA: 36 bases, with reading frame beginning at the first base. CDR1 and CDR2, per the germline V gene, are MDHEN and SYDVKM. Using the deep immunoSEQ assay, TCR CDR3 regions were amplified from genomic DNA by multiplex PCR. For each cell subset, the extracted genomic DNA was distributed evenly across all wells of several immunoSEQ 96-well plates, and each plate served as one replicate. For sorted subsets, each replicate PCR was loaded with around 220 ng genomic DNA, equivalent to 30,000 or so T cell genomes. Purified libraries were measured with a Qubit 3.0 fluorometer, size-checked on a Bioanalyzer 2100, and measured again with the KAPA Library Quantification kit. Each immunoSEQ 96-well plate was sequenced on its own single-read 150-cycle Illumina NextSeq 550 flow cell. The paper's processing steps were these. Because the immunoSEQ output held only junctional sequences and lacked quality scores, the filtering could not match the filtering applied to full-length reads. Sequences were annotated with PyIR, a Python wrapper for IgBLAST v1.9, and V/J genes and CDR3 were assigned using IMGT germline references. Reads were removed for weak V/J assignments (E-value above 1e-6), missing CDR3, stop codons, out-of-frame junctions, or ambiguous translated residues. V3J clonotypes were defined as sequences sharing an identical inferred V gene, J gene, and CDR3 amino acid sequence. To compute the percentage overlap between repertoires, the number of shared unique clonotypes was divided by the size of the smaller repertoire. Richness of each repertoire was evaluated using RTK rarefaction, the Chao1 estimator, and Recon v2.1 estimates of unobserved clonotypes. For all TCRbeta clonotypes obtained by the gDNA method from a few donors, generation probabilities were computed with OLGA. TCRdb obtained this table from immuneACCESS and retained in-frame rearrangements with V and J assigned. These tables miss some clones; where compared with another copy, unresolved V genes account for less than half of the shortfall, and the remainder is unexplained. Clonal size and the V and J genes are those of that table, whereas D and trimming came from the DNA. This sample gives 800,000 to 1,200,000 clones in total; 75% to 80% of them show up just once. In total, the top ten clones hold more than 0.45% of the sample.

This clone was seen ten or more times. There is no known antigen for this receptor. Nothing much larger sits one base from this clone, and base qualities are not available. Distinct nucleotide sequences in the sample also encode this CDR3. General findings and caveats noted by the study authors: Compared with non-shared clonotypes, the clonotypes found in all four sorted-subset donors had higher generation probabilities. Pairwise subsampling indicated that sequencing depth was expected to affect the degree of clonotype sharing among donors. About 5% of naive CD4, roughly 3.5% of naive CD8, about 2.5% of memory CD4, and approximately 0.4% of memory CD8 clonotypes were shared across a few donors. Even with the large sequencing depth, rarefaction of the sorted-subset datasets indicated that sequencing was incomplete. Sampling was restricted to blood, and TCR repertoires in tissues likely differ from the TCR repertoires found in blood. Naive subsets generally had larger estimated clonotype richness than memory subsets. Because the study included a small number of donors, the genetic and exposure-history diversity represented was limited.

The donors were healthy, HIV-negative adults who had no recently reported acute infections or vaccinations. Only Caucasian adults living in Nashville, Tennessee, USA were represented among the donors. CD4+ T cells were enriched through magnetic negative selection, after which naive cells were positively selected on CD45RA and the remaining negative fraction served as the memory subset. Blood was collected by leukapheresis, and PBMCs were isolated by Ficoll-Histopaque density gradient centrifugation and then cryopreserved in liquid nitrogen vapor phase. Analytical flow cytometry was used to check the purity and quantity of every magnetically sorted T cell population. From each sorted fraction, genomic DNA was isolated and quantified by UV absorbance on a Nanodrop 2000c.

The TCR was taken from a man aged 18 to 29 in good health. Some clones in this sample may be carry-over from other donors' samples. In this chain, TRBV28 is recombined with TRBJ1-1, with the identity of the D gene unclear. What was sequenced was memory CD4+ T cells from PBMCs. The meaning of the sample's cell subset or site label: CD45RA-negative fraction. The bases are TGTGCCAGCTGGCGGGGGAACACTGAAGCTTTCTTT. It is translated as CASWRGNTEAFF.